The clone carrying this T cell receptor (beta chain) was seen more than once but under ten times. Its antigen is as yet unknown. This entry comes from a study of CD8 T cells in ankylosing spondylitis. Findings and limits, study-wide: Matched ankylosing spondylitis synovial fluid reportedly contained a significantly enriched population of disease-linked clones. With a CD8+ phenotype, disease-linked clones were relatively rare in peripheral blood. Certain motif variants had earlier been reported in reactive arthritis synovial fluid and blood.

Construction of TCR beta libraries was performed using quantitative 5'-RACE with molecular barcodes. TCRdb passed the 5' RACE reads through MiXCR, listing each CDR3 protein once. The table lists about 240,000 distinct CDR3 sequences, over 8.5% of them singletons. Germline CDR1 SEHNR, CDR2 FQNEAQ (reference sequence). Between the trimmed V and J ends, which lost 3 bases and 5 bases, there was a span of 14 bases. This CDR3 region has 15 residues. The source of this sequence is a male donor with ankylosing spondylitis or in good health (not recorded which). Sequencing was done on a sample of blood, either unsorted or a sorted T cell fraction (not recorded which). The chain uses TRBV7-9 and TRBJ2-1; no reliable D call. The CDR3 DNA sequence: TGTGCCAGCAGCTTCTTGGGCGGTGCCAACAATGAGCAGTTCTTC. Protein sequence: CASSFLGGANNEQFF. Complete variable domain (other parts from reference TRBV7-9 and TRBJ2-1): DTGVSQNPRHKITKRGQNVTFRCDPISEHNRLYWYRQTLGQGPEFLTYFQNEAQLEKSRLLSDRFSAERPKGSFSTLEIQRTEQGDSAMYLCASSFLGGANNEQFFGPGTRLTVL.